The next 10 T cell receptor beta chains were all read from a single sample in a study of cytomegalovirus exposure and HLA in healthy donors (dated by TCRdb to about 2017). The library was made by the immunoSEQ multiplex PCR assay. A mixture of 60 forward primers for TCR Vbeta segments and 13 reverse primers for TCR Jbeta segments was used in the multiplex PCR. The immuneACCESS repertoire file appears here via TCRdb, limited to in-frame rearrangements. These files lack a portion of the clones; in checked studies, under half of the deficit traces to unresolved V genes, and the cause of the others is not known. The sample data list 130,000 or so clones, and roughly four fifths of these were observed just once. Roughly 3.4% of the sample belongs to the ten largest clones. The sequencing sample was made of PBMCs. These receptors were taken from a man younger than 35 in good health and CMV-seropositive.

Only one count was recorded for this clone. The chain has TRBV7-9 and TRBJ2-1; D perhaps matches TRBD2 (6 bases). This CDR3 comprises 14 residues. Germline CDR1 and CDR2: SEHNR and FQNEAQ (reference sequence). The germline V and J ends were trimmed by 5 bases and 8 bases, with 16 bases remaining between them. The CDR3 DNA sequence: TGTGCCAGCAGCCGCTTGGGCGGGAACTATGAGCAGTTCTTC. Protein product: CASSRLGGNYEQFF.

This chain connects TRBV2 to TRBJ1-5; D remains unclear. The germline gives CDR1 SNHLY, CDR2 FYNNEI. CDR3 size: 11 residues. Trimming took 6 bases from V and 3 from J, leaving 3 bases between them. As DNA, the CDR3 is TGTGCCAGCAGCCTCAATCAGCCCCAGCATTTT. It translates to CASSLNQPQHF.

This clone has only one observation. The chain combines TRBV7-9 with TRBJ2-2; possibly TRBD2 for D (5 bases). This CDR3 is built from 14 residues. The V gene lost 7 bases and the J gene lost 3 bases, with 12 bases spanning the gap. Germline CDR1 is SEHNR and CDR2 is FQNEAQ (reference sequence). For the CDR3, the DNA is TGTGCCAGCATCGGAGAGCGGTACACCGGGGAGCTGTTTTTT. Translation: CASIGERYTGELFF.

The DNA of the CDR3 is TGTGCCAGCAGCGTAGACGTAGGGGCCGCCTATGGCTACACCTTC. As protein: CASSVDVGAAYGYTF. The chain combines TRBV9 with TRBJ1-2; D is perhaps TRBD1 (5 bases). This CDR3 region has 15 residues. V was shortened by 0 bases and J by 4 bases, with 13 bases between the two germline ends. Germline V gives CDR1 SGDLS, CDR2 YYNGEE. Filled out from reference TRBV9 and TRBJ1-2, the complete variable domain reads DSGVTQTPKHLITATGQRVTLRCSPRSGDLSVYWYQQSLDQGLQFLIQYYNGEERAKGNILERFSAQQFPDLHSELNLSSLELGDSALYFCASSVDVGAAYGYTFGSGTRLTVV.

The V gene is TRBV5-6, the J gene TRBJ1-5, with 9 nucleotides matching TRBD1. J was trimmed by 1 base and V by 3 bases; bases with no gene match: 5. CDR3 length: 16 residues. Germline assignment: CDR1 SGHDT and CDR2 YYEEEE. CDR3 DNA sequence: TGTGCCAGCAGCTCGGACAGGGGCTGGAGCAATCAGCCCCAGCATTTT. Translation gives CASSSDRGWSNQPQHF.

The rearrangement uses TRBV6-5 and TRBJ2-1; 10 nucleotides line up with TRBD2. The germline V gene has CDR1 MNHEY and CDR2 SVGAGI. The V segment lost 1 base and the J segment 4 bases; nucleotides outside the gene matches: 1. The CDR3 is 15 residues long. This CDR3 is CASSYLAGGYNEQFF. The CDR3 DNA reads TGTGCCAGCAGTTACTTAGCGGGAGGATACAATGAGCAGTTCTTC.

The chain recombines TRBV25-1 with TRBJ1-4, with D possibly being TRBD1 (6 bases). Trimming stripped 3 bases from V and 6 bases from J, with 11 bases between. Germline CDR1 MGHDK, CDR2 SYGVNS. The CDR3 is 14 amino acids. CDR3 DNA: TGTGCCAGCAGTGACATGCAGGGGCATGAAAAACTGTTTTTT. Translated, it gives CASSDMQGHEKLFF.

The CDR3, as DNA: TGTGCCAGCAGTTTAAGGGCCGGGATGACCGGGGAGCTGTTTTTT. This translates into CASSLRAGMTGELFF. V and J are TRBV28 and TRBJ2-2, with a tentative D call TRBD2 (5 bases). This CDR3 comprises 15 residues. The germline V and J ends were trimmed by 2 bases and 5 bases, with 12 bases remaining between them. Per the germline V gene, CDR1 is MDHEN and CDR2 is SYDVKM.

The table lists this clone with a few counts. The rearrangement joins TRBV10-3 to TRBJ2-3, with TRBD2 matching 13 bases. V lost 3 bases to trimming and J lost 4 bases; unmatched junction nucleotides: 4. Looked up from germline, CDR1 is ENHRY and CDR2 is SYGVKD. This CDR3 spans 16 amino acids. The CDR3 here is CAISDTSGRAPDTQYF. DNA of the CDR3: TGTGCCATCAGTGACACTAGCGGGAGGGCCCCAGATACGCAGTATTTT.

The CDR3 nucleotides are TGTGCCAGCACCCCGATGGCGGGGAGCTCCTACGAGCAGTACTTC. Translating it yields CASTPMAGSSYEQYF. The chain couples TRBV6-1 to TRBJ2-7, with D maybe TRBD2 (6 bases). The V gene's germline CDR1 is MNHNS and CDR2 SASEGT. V was cut by 7 bases and J by 0 bases, with 16 bases left in between. The CDR3 is made up of 15 amino acids.